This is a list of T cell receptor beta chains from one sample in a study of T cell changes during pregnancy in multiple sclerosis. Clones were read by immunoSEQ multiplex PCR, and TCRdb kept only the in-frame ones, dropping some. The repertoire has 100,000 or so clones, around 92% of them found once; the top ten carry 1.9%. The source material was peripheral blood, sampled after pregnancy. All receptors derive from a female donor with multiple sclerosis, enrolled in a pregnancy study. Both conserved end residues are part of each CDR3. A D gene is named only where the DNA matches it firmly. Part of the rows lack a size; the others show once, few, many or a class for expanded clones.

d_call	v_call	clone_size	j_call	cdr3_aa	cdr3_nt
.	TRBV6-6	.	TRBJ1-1	CASSSDRTDTEAFF	TGTGCCAGCAGTTCGGACAGAACTGACACTGAAGCTTTCTTT
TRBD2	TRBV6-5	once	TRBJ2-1	CASSYSGTSGYNEQFF	TGTGCCAGCAGTTACTCCGGGACTAGCGGCTACAATGAGCAGTTCTTC
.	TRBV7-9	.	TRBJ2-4	CASSLGSPKNIQYF	TGTGCCAGCAGCTTAGGGAGTCCCAAAAACATTCAGTACTTC
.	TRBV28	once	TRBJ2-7	CASSLLTGRDEQYF	TGTGCCAGCAGTTTACTCACGGGAAGGGACGAGCAGTACTTC
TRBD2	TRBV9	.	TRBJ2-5	CASSVDPGLALGTQYF	TGTGCCAGCAGCGTAGACCCCGGACTAGCGTTGGGGACCCAGTACTTC
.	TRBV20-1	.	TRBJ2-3	CSARSGDTQYF	TGCAGTGCTAGATCAGGAGATACGCAGTATTTT
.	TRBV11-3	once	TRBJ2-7	CASSYYDRLAVSYEQYF	TGTGCCAGCAGCTACTACGACCGCCTAGCTGTATCCTACGAGCAGTACTTC
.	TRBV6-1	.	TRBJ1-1	CASSEYAGTNEAFF	TGTGCCAGCAGTGAATATGCAGGGACAAATGAAGCTTTCTTT
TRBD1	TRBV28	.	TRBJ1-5	CASSLEQGASGQPQHF	TGTGCCAGCAGTCTAGAACAGGGGGCATCGGGTCAGCCCCAGCATTTT
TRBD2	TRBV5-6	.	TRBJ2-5	CASRRTRETQYF	TGTGCCAGCCGGCGGACTAGGGAGACCCAGTACTTC
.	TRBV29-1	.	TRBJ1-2	CSVEETDQANYGYTF	TGCAGCGTTGAAGAGACAGACCAAGCTAACTATGGCTACACCTTC
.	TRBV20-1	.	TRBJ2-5	CSARREQTQYF	TGCAGTGCTAGACGTGAGCAGACCCAGTACTTC
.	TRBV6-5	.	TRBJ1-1	CASRMDSEAFF	TGTGCCAGCAGAATGGACAGTGAAGCTTTCTTT
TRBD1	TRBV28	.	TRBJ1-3	CASVQGATPGNTIYF	TGTGCCAGCGTTCAGGGGGCGACGCCTGGAAACACCATATATTTT
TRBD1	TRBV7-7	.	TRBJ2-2	CASSPDRVAAGELFF	TGTGCTAGCAGCCCCGACAGGGTCGCGGCCGGGGAGCTGTTTTTT
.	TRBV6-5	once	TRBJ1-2	CASSKPRFYGYTF	TGTGCCAGCAGCAAGCCCCGGTTTTATGGCTACACCTTC
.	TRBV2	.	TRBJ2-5	CASSVRAYQETQYF	TGTGCCAGCAGTGTTCGCGCTTACCAAGAGACCCAGTACTTC
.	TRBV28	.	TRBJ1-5	CASSILQGGSQPQHF	TGTGCCAGCAGTATTCTTCAGGGTGGAAGTCAGCCCCAGCATTTT
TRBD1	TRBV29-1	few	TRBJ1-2	CSVGGTGDDTF	TGCAGCGTTGGAGGGACAGGGGACGACACCTTC